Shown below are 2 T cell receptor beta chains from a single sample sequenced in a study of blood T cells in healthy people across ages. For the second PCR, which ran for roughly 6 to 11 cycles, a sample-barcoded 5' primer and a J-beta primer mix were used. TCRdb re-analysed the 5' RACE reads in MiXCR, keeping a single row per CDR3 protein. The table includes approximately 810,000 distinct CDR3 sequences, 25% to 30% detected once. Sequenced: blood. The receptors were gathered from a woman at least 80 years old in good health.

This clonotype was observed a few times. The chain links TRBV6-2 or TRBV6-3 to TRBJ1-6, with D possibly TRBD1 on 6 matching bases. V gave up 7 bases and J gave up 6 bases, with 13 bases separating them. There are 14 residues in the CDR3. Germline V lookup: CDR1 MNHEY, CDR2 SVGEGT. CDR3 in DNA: TGTGCCAGCATCCCGACAGGATCTAATTCACCCCTCCACTTT. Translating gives CASIPTGSNSPLHF.

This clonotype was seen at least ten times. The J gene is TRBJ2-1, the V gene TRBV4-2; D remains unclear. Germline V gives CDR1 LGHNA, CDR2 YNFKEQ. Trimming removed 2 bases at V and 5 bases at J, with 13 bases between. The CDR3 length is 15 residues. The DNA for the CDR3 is TGTGCCAGCAGCCAACTATCTCCCGACCACAATGAGCAGTTCTTC. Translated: CASSQLSPDHNEQFF.